This T cell receptor beta chain comes out of a study of blood T cell repertoires in COVID-19. The CDR3 contains 13 residues. V lost 6 bases and J lost 3, with 12 bases in between. CDR1 and CDR2 from the germline V gene are MNHEY and SMNVEV (reference sequence). Followed over time, Seattle patients had been enrolled while infection was active. TCRdb's table, derived via immunoSEQ multiplex PCR, lists solely in-frame clones and lacks some. The sample yields 150,000 or so clones, about 88% seen once. Material for sequencing was peripheral blood. The source of this sequence is a woman aged 45-65 years with COVID-19, enrolled during active disease. V gene TRBV27 combines with J gene TRBJ2-7; weak D call: TRBD1 (5 bases). The CDR3, as DNA: TGTGCCAGCAGACCTGACAGCGTCTACGAGCAGTACTTC. Its protein is CASRPDSVYEQYF.